This T cell receptor (beta chain) was recovered during a study of monozygotic twins with inflammatory bowel disease. Every TCR library consumed 3,000 to 4,500 ng of total RNA. Template switching added UMIs carrying a 6-nucleotide sample barcode. TCRdb re-called the 5' RACE reads and shows each CDR3 protein once, DNA omitted. In total, the table holds more than 300,000 distinct CDR3 sequences. The CDR3 is 11 residues long. Germline V gene lookup returns CDR1 MNHNY and CDR2 SVGAGI (reference sequence). Blood was drawn at approximately 2.7 ml per donor. Whole blood served as the source of total RNA, and no T cell sorting took place.

The specimen was blood. The J gene is TRBJ1-5, the V gene TRBV6-6. This TCR was sampled from a human donor with ulcerative colitis or Crohn's disease, or a healthy co-twin of an affected twin (not recorded which). The CDR3 is CASASNRPQHF.